The 32 T cell receptor beta chains below were found in one sample sequenced in a study of T cells in Graves' hyperthyroidism and ophthalmopathy. Amplified TCR beta CDR3 regions came from RNA transcripts. The study used the HTBI primer set for a first-round RT-PCR of the TCR CDR3. TCRdb re-called the multiplex PCR reads with MiXCR, one entry per CDR3 protein. The data show roughly 550,000 distinct CDR3 sequences, with more than 15% seen just once and around 32% held by the top ten. The sequenced sample was blood. The receptors stem from a woman aged 30 to 39 with Graves' ophthalmopathy.

This clonotype was detected ten times or more. The chain couples TRBV7-9 to TRBJ2-1; either TRBD1 or TRBD2 may supply D (5 bases each). From germline, CDR1 is SEHNR and CDR2 FQNEAQ (reference sequence). The CDR3 is made up of 15 amino acids. V dropped 2 bases and J dropped 5 bases, with 13 bases sitting between them. CDR3 protein: CASSLLATADNEQFF. The CDR3 DNA follows: TGTGCCAGCAGCTTATTAGCGACAGCAGACAATGAGCAGTTCTTC.

This clonotype has ten or more counts. The rearrangement links TRBV20-1 to TRBJ2-1; 7 bases are shared with TRBD1. Per the germline V gene, CDR1 is DFQATT and CDR2 is SNEGSKA (reference sequence). Trimming removed 4 bases from V and 6 bases from J; junction bases left unmatched: 6. The CDR3 consists of 13 residues. The DNA for the CDR3 is TGCAGTGCTACGGGACAGAAGGCCAATGAGCAGTTCTTC. It is translated as CSATGQKANEQFF.

J is TRBJ2-7 and V is TRBV5-8; TRBD1 aligns across 8 bases. CDR3 length: 15 residues. The V segment lost 5 bases and the J segment 2 bases; nucleotides outside the gene matches: 9. Germline CDR1 and CDR2: SGHTS and YDEGEE. The CDR3 region is CASSSRTGNPYEQYF. The CDR3 DNA reads as TGTGCCAGCAGTTCACGGACAGGGAACCCCTACGAGCAGTACTTC.

This clonotype was counted at least ten times. V gene TRBV7-9 combines with J gene TRBJ1-2; D may be TRBD1 (6 bases). Trimming pared 1 base from V and 2 bases from J, leaving 8 bases between. The V gene's germline CDR1 is SEHNR and CDR2 FQNEAQ (reference sequence). This CDR3 spans 14 amino acids. The CDR3 DNA reads as TGTGCCAGCAGCTTAGTTGGGGGCAACTATGGCTACACCTTC. As protein: CASSLVGGNYGYTF. The variable domain in full, with the rest retrieved from reference TRBV7-9 and TRBJ1-2, is DTGVSQNPRHKITKRGQNVTFRCDPISEHNRLYWYRQTLGQGPEFLTYFQNEAQLEKSRLLSDRFSAERPKGSFSTLEIQRTEQGDSAMYLCASSLVGGNYGYTFGSGTRLTVV.

This clonotype has ten or more counts. V usage is TRBV28 and J usage is TRBJ2-1; the D is unclear. The CDR3 extends over 14 amino acids. Per germline, CDR1 MDHEN and CDR2 SYDVKM. Trimming shortened V by 5 bases and J by 10 bases, and 18 bases separated the two germline ends. CDR3 region: CASSSRALIREQFF. The CDR3 DNA reads as TGTGCCAGCAGTAGCCGGGCCTTAATCAGGGAGCAGTTCTTC.

There are a few counts of this clonotype. The genes are TRBV30 and TRBJ2-2, with D possibly TRBD1 on 5 matching bases. Germline CDR1 reads GTSNPN; CDR2 reads SVGIG (reference sequence). There are 14 residues in the CDR3. V lost 3 bases and J 0 bases, leaving 8 bases between the germline ends. The DNA of the CDR3 is TGTGCCTGGAGGAGGACAACGAACACCGGGGAGCTGTTTTTT. Translated: CAWRRTTNTGELFF.

This clonotype came up a few times. Here the CDR3 DNA reads TGTGCCAGCAGCCCCTACAGTAACACTGAAGCTTTCTTT. Protein product: CASSPYSNTEAFF. This chain connects TRBV3-1 to TRBJ1-1, with D unresolved. CDR3 size: 13 residues. CDR1 LGHDT and CDR2 YNNKEL come from the germline V gene (reference sequence). Trimming took off 4 bases at V and 2 bases at J, with 8 bases between the two ends.

The CDR3 protein is CSVGDPGGPYEQYF. The DNA for the CDR3 is TGCAGCGTTGGGGACCCGGGGGGCCCCTACGAGCAGTACTTC. The rearrangement uses TRBV29-1 and TRBJ2-7, with D possibly being TRBD2 (7 bases). The germline gives CDR1 SQVTM, CDR2 ANQGSEA. CDR3 length: 14 amino acids. The V end lost 4 bases, the J end lost 2 bases, and 15 bases lay between the germline ends.

Ten or more counts support this clonotype. The rearrangement joins TRBV28 to TRBJ2-5; maybe TRBD1 (6 bases). The CDR3 consists of 13 residues. Between the trimmed V and J ends, which lost 4 bases and 2 bases, there was a span of 8 bases. Germline CDR1 is MDHEN and CDR2 is SYDVKM. The CDR3 region is CASSWGQQETQYF. The CDR3 DNA is TGTGCCAGCAGTTGGGGACAACAAGAGACCCAGTACTTC.

This clonotype was recorded at least ten times. The chain recombines TRBV5-1 with TRBJ2-1; D possibly corresponds to TRBD1 (6 bases). V was clipped by 1 base and J by 7 bases, with 12 bases between them. CDR3 length equals 14 residues. The germline V gene has CDR1 SGHRS and CDR2 YFSETQ. CDR3 DNA: TGCGCCAGCAGCTTGCCTGGGGGCGGGAATGAGCAGTTCTTC. It specifies CASSLPGGGNEQFF.

This clonotype was recorded many times. The J gene is TRBJ2-7, the V gene TRBV28; 8 bases fit TRBD1. The trim removed 6 bases at V and 2 bases at J, leaving 9 bases unmatched. This CDR3 spans 15 amino acids. Germline loops: CDR1 MDHEN, CDR2 SYDVKM. CDR3 loop: CASRIPQGAAYEQYF. CDR3 DNA sequence: TGTGCCAGCAGGATCCCCCAGGGGGCGGCCTACGAGCAGTACTTC.

V is TRBV6-2 or TRBV6-3 and J is TRBJ2-7, with 9 bases matching TRBD1. The CDR3 extends over 14 amino acids. Trimming at V came to 8 bases and at J to 3 bases, leaving 8 bases not matched to a gene. Per germline, CDR1 MNHEY and CDR2 SVGEGT. In nucleotides, the CDR3 is TGTGCCAGCCTAGCCCGGGACAGGGTCTACGAGCAGTACTTC. This encodes CASLARDRVYEQYF.

The V gene is TRBV28, the J gene TRBJ2-1; D possibly corresponds to TRBD2 (6 bases). V was clipped by 1 base and J by 15 bases, with 13 bases between them. Germline CDR1 is MDHEN and CDR2 is SYDVKM. There are 12 residues in the CDR3. The CDR3 DNA reads TGTGCCAGCAGTTTATTAACTAGCAAGGCGTTCTTC. Its protein is CASSLLTSKAFF.

This clonotype showed up just a few times. The chain couples TRBV20-1 to TRBJ2-5, with D uncertain. V was clipped by 3 bases and J by 0 bases, with 8 bases between them. Germline V gene data show CDR1 as DFQATT and CDR2 as SNEGSKA (reference sequence). The CDR3 is 13 amino acids. CDR3 nucleotide sequence: TGCAGTGCTAGTCATACAGACCAAGAGACCCAGTACTTC. As protein: CSASHTDQETQYF.

In regard to this clonotype: One end of the junction does not line up with germline, which may come from a read error. V is TRBV7-2 and J is TRBJ2-5; a weak D match, TRBD2 (5 bases). The germline CDR1 and CDR2 sequences are SGHTA and FQGNSA. This CDR3 has 14 residues. CDR3 nucleotides: TGTGTCAGCAGCTTACCGGACGGGAAAGAGACCCAGTACTTC. It codes for CVSSLPDGKETQYF.

The rearrangement links TRBV7-9 to TRBJ2-5, with 13 bases that match TRBD2. Germline trimming cut 5 bases from V and 7 bases from J; bases unmatched to any gene: 13. This CDR3 comprises 17 residues. Germline values: CDR1 SEHNR, CDR2 FQNEAQ (reference sequence). Written as DNA, the CDR3 is TGTGCCAGCAGCGCAGCGGGACTAGCGGGAATGTACGGGACCCAGTACTTC. Translating it yields CASSAAGLAGMYGTQYF. Drawing the rest from reference TRBV7-9 and TRBJ2-5, the complete variable domain is DTGVSQNPRHKITKRGQNVTFRCDPISEHNRLYWYRQTLGQGPEFLTYFQNEAQLEKSRLLSDRFSAERPKGSFSTLEIQRTEQGDSAMYLCASSAAGLAGMYGTQYFGPGTRLLVL.

This clonotype was picked up many times. The chain carries TRBV5-5 and TRBJ2-2; weak D call: TRBD1 (6 bases). V was clipped by 4 bases and J by 0 bases, with 13 bases between them. The CDR3 is 16 residues long. CDR1 SGHKS and CDR2 YYEKEE come from the germline V gene (reference sequence). CDR3 nucleotides: TGTGCCAGCAGCCCTACAGGGCACGCGAACACCGGGGAGCTGTTTTTT. This codes for CASSPTGHANTGELFF.

Only a few counts were recorded for this clonotype. V is TRBV20-1 and J is TRBJ1-2; TRBD1 is a possible D gene (5 bases). The CDR3 spans 12 residues. Germline V gives CDR1 DFQATT, CDR2 SNEGSKA (reference sequence). V was shortened by 7 bases and J by 3 bases, with 12 bases between the two germline ends. CDR3 protein: CSGTGTDYGYTF. CDR3 bases: TGCAGTGGAACCGGGACGGACTATGGCTACACCTTC.

This clonotype was seen repeatedly, ten times or more. This chain joins TRBV3-1 and TRBJ2-2, with D unresolved. CDR3 length equals 14 residues. Trimming cost V 0 bases and J 5 bases, with 7 bases left between them. Germline assignment: CDR1 LGHDT and CDR2 YNNKEL (reference sequence). This CDR3 reads CASSQDWSTGELFF. Here the CDR3 DNA reads TGTGCCAGCAGCCAAGACTGGTCGACCGGGGAGCTGTTTTTT. The variable domain in full, with the rest retrieved from reference TRBV3-1 and TRBJ2-2, is DTAVSQTPKYLVTQMGNDKSIKCEQNLGHDTMYWYKQDSKKFLKIMFSYNNKELIINETVPNRFSPKSPDKAHLNLHINSLELGDSAVYFCASSQDWSTGELFFGEGSRLTVL.

The chain couples TRBV29-1 to TRBJ2-1; D gene uncertain. CDR1 and CDR2 (germline): SQVTM, ANQGSEA. The V and J ends lost 6 bases and 5 bases respectively, with 8 bases between them. The CDR3 consists of 11 residues. This chain's CDR3 is CSVAGNNEQFF. CDR3 nucleotide sequence: TGCAGCGTAGCAGGAAACAATGAGCAGTTCTTC.

The rearrangement uses TRBV6-1 and TRBJ2-7; TRBD2 matches 11 bases. V shed 4 bases, J shed 3 bases, and the junction held 5 bases outside the gene matches. The germline V gene encodes CDR1 MNHNS and CDR2 SASEGT. The CDR3 totals 15 residues. The CDR3 region has the DNA TGTGCCAGCAGTGCCCGACTAGCGGGAATCTACGAGCAGTACTTC. Its translation is CASSARLAGIYEQYF.

This clonotype came up a few times. V gene TRBV19 combines with J gene TRBJ2-6; D remains unclear. V shed 6 bases and J shed 0 bases, with 12 bases lying between them. The CDR3 contains 16 residues. Germline assignment: CDR1 LNHDA and CDR2 SQIVND (reference sequence). In nucleotides, the CDR3 is TGTGCCAGTAGCCCTATAGGTGGCTCTGGGGCCAACGTCCTGACTTTC. The encoded protein is CASSPIGGSGANVLTF.

There are many counts of this clonotype. This rearrangement joins TRBV30 to TRBJ1-3; 7 positions agree with TRBD1. Trimming took 8 bases from V and 0 from J; bases not matched to a gene: 4. The CDR3 totals 13 residues. The germline V gene encodes CDR1 GTSNPN and CDR2 SVGIG (reference sequence). DNA of the CDR3: TGTGCCGGACGACAGGGCTCTGGAAACACCATATATTTT. Protein: CAGRQGSGNTIYF. Complete variable domain (other parts from reference TRBV30 and TRBJ1-3): SQTIHQWPATLVQPVGSPLSLECTVEGTSNPNLYWYRQAAGRGLQLLFYSVGIGQISSEVPQNLSASRPQDRQFILSSKKLLLSDSGFYLCAGRQGSGNTIYFGEGSWLTVV.

This clonotype was picked up many times. The V gene is TRBV20-1, the J gene TRBJ1-5, with 8 bases aligning to TRBD1. Germline values: CDR1 DFQATT, CDR2 SNEGSKA (reference sequence). The CDR3 contains 16 residues. Unmatched junction bases numbered 12, after V lost 5 bases and J lost 3 bases. CDR3 sequence (DNA): TGCAGTGCTCCCGAGCAGGGCAGGGGGCCCAATCAGCCCCAGCATTTT. This codes for CSAPEQGRGPNQPQHF.

This clonotype was recorded at least ten times. The rearrangement links TRBV29-1 to TRBJ2-7; no clear D. Trimming took 3 bases from V and 2 from J, leaving 8 bases between them. Germline V gives CDR1 SQVTM, CDR2 ANQGSEA. The CDR3 covers 12 residues. Here the CDR3 DNA reads TGCAGCGTTGAGGGCAGAACCTACGAGCAGTACTTC. Its protein is CSVEGRTYEQYF.

This clonotype was recorded many times. The chain combines TRBV12-3 or TRBV12-4 with TRBJ1-1; D unclear. The CDR3 spans 15 residues. V was pared by 6 bases and J by 2 bases, with 16 bases between. The CDR3 DNA reads as TGTGCCAGCAGGGCTACTACCGGGGAAAACACTGAAGCTTTCTTT. Its protein product is CASRATTGENTEAFF.

Ten or more counts support this clonotype. The chain carries TRBV28 and TRBJ1-2, with TRBD1 as a possible D gene (6 bases). With 5 bases removed from V and 6 bases from J, the gap between germline ends came to 28 bases. Germline V gene sequence: CDR1 MDHEN, CDR2 SYDVKM. This CDR3 region has 18 residues. For the CDR3, the DNA is TGTGCCAGCAGTCAAATAGACAGGACCTTAGGAAACTGGAATGGCTACACCTTC. The encoded protein is CASSQIDRTLGNWNGYTF.

This clonotype was found a few times. The J gene is TRBJ2-1, the V gene TRBV19, with no clear D. This CDR3 is 13 amino acids long. Trimming pared 5 bases from V and 6 bases from J, leaving 11 bases between. Germline lookup yields CDR1 LNHDA and CDR2 SQIVND (reference sequence). CDR3 amino acids: CASSSDKGNEQFF. The CDR3 DNA reads TGTGCCAGTAGTTCAGATAAAGGCAATGAGCAGTTCTTC.

This chain links TRBV5-8 with TRBJ1-4; 8 nucleotides align to TRBD1. Germline CDR1 reads SGHTS; CDR2 reads YDEGEE. J lost 7 bases, V lost 4 bases, and 12 bases had no gene match. The CDR3 has 16 amino acids. The CDR3 is CASSGQKTGASEKLFF. The CDR3 DNA reads as TGTGCCAGCAGCGGCCAAAAGACAGGGGCAAGTGAAAAACTGTTTTTT.

The V and J genes are TRBV20-1 and TRBJ2-7; D possibly corresponds to TRBD1 (5 bases). CDR1 DFQATT and CDR2 SNEGSKA come from the germline V gene (reference sequence). The CDR3 contains 13 residues. V lost 5 bases and J lost 2, with 13 bases in between. This CDR3 is CSAFRQITYEQYF. CDR3 nucleotide sequence: TGCAGTGCTTTCAGACAGATAACCTACGAGCAGTACTTC.

Here the CDR3 reads CATSRGPGSGQHNEQFF. CDR3 coding DNA: TGTGCCACCAGCAGAGGTCCTGGGTCGGGCCAACACAATGAGCAGTTCTTC. The V and J genes are TRBV15 and TRBJ2-1; D gene unclear. With 1 base removed from V and 5 bases from J, the gap between germline ends came to 18 bases. Germline V gene lookup returns CDR1 LNHNV and CDR2 YYDKDF (reference sequence). The CDR3 consists of 17 residues.

This clonotype appeared many times. V and J are TRBV20-1 and TRBJ2-1; D remains ambiguous. This CDR3 region has 10 residues. Germline CDR1 reads DFQATT; CDR2 reads SNEGSKA (reference sequence). V lost 3 bases, J lost 7 bases, and 4 bases lay in between. CDR3 protein: CSASRNEQFF. In DNA form, the CDR3 reads TGCAGTGCTAGCAGGAATGAGCAGTTCTTC.